These T cell receptor beta chains were read from a single sample in a study of cytomegalovirus exposure and HLA in healthy donors. Libraries were prepared by immunoSEQ multiplex PCR; TCRdb keeps only in-frame clonotypes and omits some of them. Of 250,000 or so clones in the sample, around 80% were seen once. Sequenced sample: PBMCs. Receptors originate from a woman aged 55 to 70 in good health and CMV-seropositive. The CDR3 runs from the conserved cysteine through the conserved F or W. D genes are given only for firm matches. Expanded clones get a size class; other rows say once, few or many, or leave the size out.

D	V	size	J	CDR3	DNA
-	TRBV9	-	TRBJ1-2	CASSASGTLAFANYGYTF	TGTGCCAGCAGCGCCTCCGGGACACTTGCTTTTGCTAACTATGGCTACACCTTC
-	TRBV5-1	-	TRBJ2-1	CASSLGGDEQFF	TGCGCCAGCAGCTTGGGGGGGGATGAGCAGTTCTTC
-	TRBV7-2	-	TRBJ2-2	CASSLQVPGELFF	TGTGCCAGCAGCTTACAGGTCCCCGGGGAGCTGTTTTTT
TRBD2	TRBV4-1	-	TRBJ2-7	CASSQKAGGQLYEQYF	TGCGCCAGCAGCCAGAAAGCGGGAGGGCAGCTTTACGAGCAGTACTTC
-	TRBV6-5	-	TRBJ2-7	CASRTGLTTYEQYF	TGTGCCAGCAGGACAGGTCTAACTACCTACGAGCAGTACTTC
TRBD1	TRBV6-5	-	TRBJ2-7	CASSYSRQGWSEQYF	TGTGCCAGCAGTTACTCGAGACAGGGGTGGTCCGAGCAGTACTTC
-	TRBV19	-	TRBJ2-2	CATKRVGRDTGELFF	TGTGCCACCAAACGGGTCGGGAGAGACACCGGGGAGCTGTTTTTT
-	TRBV15	-	TRBJ1-1	CATSRALGPGVEAFF	TGTGCCACCAGCAGAGCGCTGGGGCCAGGGGTTGAAGCTTTCTTT
-	TRBV18	-	TRBJ1-1	CASSPQGGNTEAFF	TGTGCCAGCTCACCGCAGGGAGGGAACACTGAAGCTTTCTTT
-	TRBV5-1	once	TRBJ2-1	CASSLGQASEQFF	TGCGCCAGCAGCTTGGGACAGGCCAGCGAGCAGTTCTTC
TRBD2	TRBV7-3	-	TRBJ2-2	CASSQISGREELFF	TGTGCCAGCAGCCAAATTAGCGGGAGGGAGGAGCTGTTTTTT
-	TRBV7-9	-	TRBJ2-7	CASSLGTDHEQYF	TGTGCCAGCAGCTTAGGTACAGACCACGAGCAGTACTTC
TRBD2	TRBV7-9	-	TRBJ2-7	CASSETSGPSYEQYF	TGTGCCAGCAGCGAGACTAGCGGGCCCTCCTACGAGCAGTACTTC
-	TRBV28	-	TRBJ2-7	CASSSPRTEIYEQYF	TGTGCCAGCAGTTCCCCCCGGACAGAGATCTACGAGCAGTACTTC
TRBD1	TRBV7-9	-	TRBJ1-1	CASSLRGQGATEAFF	TGTGCCAGCAGCTTACGAGGACAGGGGGCGACTGAAGCTTTCTTT
-	TRBV4-1	-	TRBJ2-2	CASSQVVTPFTGELFF	TGCGCCAGCAGCCAAGTGGTGACACCCTTCACCGGGGAGCTGTTTTTT
-	TRBV7-9	-	TRBJ1-2	CASSFRDRNYGYTF	TGTGCCAGCAGCTTTCGTGACAGGAACTATGGCTACACCTTC
TRBD2	TRBV7-3	once	TRBJ2-1	CASSPMGGRLAGGNEQFF	TGTGCCAGCAGCCCAATGGGCGGTCGGCTAGCGGGAGGTAATGAGCAGTTCTTC
-	TRBV27	-	TRBJ2-7	CASSFTSSYEQYF	TGTGCCAGCAGTTTTACAAGCTCCTACGAGCAGTACTTC
TRBD2	TRBV9	-	TRBJ2-1	CASSVGSSGENEQFF	TGTGCCAGCAGCGTAGGTTCTAGCGGGGAAAATGAGCAGTTCTTC
-	TRBV15	-	TRBJ1-2	CATSRDPGVGGYTF	TGTGCCACCAGCAGAGATCCCGGGGTCGGTGGCTACACCTTC
TRBD1	TRBV5-6	-	TRBJ1-5	CASSLGQGLWLGNQPQHF	TGTGCCAGCAGCTTGGGACAGGGTTTATGGTTGGGCAATCAGCCCCAGCATTTT
TRBD1	TRBV19	-	TRBJ1-2	CASSMADREFYGYTF	TGTGCCAGTAGTATGGCGGACAGGGAGTTCTATGGCTACACCTTC
-	TRBV7-9	few	TRBJ2-2	CASSLRTGELFF	TGTGCCAGCAGCTTACGGACCGGGGAGCTGTTTTTT
-	TRBV12-1	-	TRBJ2-3	CASSFAGLAGGPAIFGLEYF	TGTGCCAGCAGCTTTGCGGGACTAGCGGGAGGGCCGGCCATATTTGGCCTTGAGTATTTT
TRBD2	TRBV19	-	TRBJ2-2	CASMESGAPRGTGELFF	TGTGCCAGTATGGAGAGCGGGGCCCCCCGGGGCACCGGGGAGCTGTTTTTT
TRBD1	TRBV7-9	-	TRBJ2-3	CSSSFRQGDTDTQYF	TGTTCCAGCAGCTTCCGACAGGGGGACACAGATACGCAGTATTTT
-	TRBV6-5	-	TRBJ2-1	CASMRGSYNEQFF	TGTGCCAGCATGCGCGGTTCCTACAATGAGCAGTTCTTC
-	TRBV10-3	-	TRBJ2-7	CAISNSYEQYF	TGTGCCATCAGCAACAGCTACGAGCAGTACTTC
-	TRBV28	-	TRBJ2-7	CASSPRVFNSYEQYF	TGTGCCAGCAGCCCCAGGGTTTTCAACTCCTACGAGCAGTACTTC
TRBD2	TRBV7-3	-	TRBJ2-1	CASSLSGAGSSEQFF	TGTGCCAGCAGCTTAAGTGGAGCGGGATCAAGTGAGCAGTTCTTC
-	TRBV14	-	TRBJ2-7	CASSHQTYEQYF	TGTGCCAGCAGCCATCAGACCTACGAGCAGTACTTC
-	TRBV14	-	TRBJ2-7	CASSQGHRYEQYF	TGTGCCAGCAGCCAGGGACACCGGTACGAGCAGTACTTC
TRBD1	TRBV4-1	-	TRBJ1-5	CASSQLGTGNQPQHF	TGCGCCAGCAGCCAACTGGGGACAGGGAATCAGCCCCAGCATTTT
TRBD1	TRBV2	-	TRBJ2-7	CASSGGTGYEQYF	TGTGCCAGCAGTGGGGGGACAGGGTACGAGCAGTACTTC
TRBD1	TRBV5-1	once	TRBJ2-6	CASSLNVRRTGGAGANVLTF	TGCGCCAGCAGCTTGAACGTTCGAAGGACAGGGGGCGCTGGGGCCAACGTCCTGACTTTC
-	TRBV7-9	-	TRBJ1-4	CASSLDVLNEKLFF	TGTGCCAGCAGCTTAGATGTCCTTAATGAAAAACTGTTTTTT
-	TRBV5-1	-	TRBJ1-3	CASSQGSPGNTIYF	TGCGCCAGCAGCCAGGGGAGCCCTGGAAACACCATATATTTT
-	TRBV25-1	-	TRBJ1-1	CASSEYRIRDNTEAFF	TGTGCCAGCAGTGAATACAGGATCCGAGATAACACTGAAGCTTTCTTT
TRBD1	TRBV5-1	-	TRBJ2-7	CASSFDRAYEQYF	TGCGCCAGCAGCTTCGACAGGGCCTACGAGCAGTACTTC
-	TRBV5-4	-	TRBJ2-1	CASSLDRNTYNEQFF	TGTGCCAGCAGCTTGGACAGGAATACCTACAATGAGCAGTTCTTC
TRBD1	TRBV5-1	-	TRBJ1-2	CASSRDRGLYGYTF	TGCGCCAGCAGCCGGGACAGGGGGCTTTATGGCTACACCTTC
-	TRBV5-1	-	TRBJ2-3	CASYAGYPDTQYF	TGCGCCAGCTATGCAGGCTACCCAGATACGCAGTATTTT
TRBD2	TRBV7-9	-	TRBJ2-5	CASSLGSSGGRETQYF	TGTGCCAGCAGCTTAGGATCTAGCGGGGGACGGGAGACCCAGTACTTC
-	TRBV5-4	-	TRBJ2-7	CASSFQGSSYEQYF	TGTGCCAGCAGCTTCCAGGGGAGTTCCTACGAGCAGTACTTC
-	TRBV4-2	-	TRBJ2-7	CASSQGSSDYEQYF	TGTGCCAGCAGCCAAGGGTCTAGCGACTACGAGCAGTACTTC
TRBD2	TRBV5-1	few	TRBJ2-5	CASSLGLDETQYF	TGCGCCAGCAGCTTAGGACTAGATGAGACCCAGTACTTC
TRBD2	TRBV29-1	-	TRBJ2-7	CSVDLAGGYEQYF	TGCAGCGTTGACCTAGCGGGAGGGTACGAGCAGTACTTC
-	TRBV11-3	-	TRBJ1-1	CASSLTRGDPKAFF	TGTGCCAGCAGCTTAACGCGGGGGGACCCCAAAGCTTTCTTT
TRBD1	TRBV2	-	TRBJ2-5	CASSAGQGARQETQYF	TGTGCCAGCAGTGCCGGACAGGGGGCGAGACAAGAGACCCAGTACTTC
-	TRBV9	-	TRBJ1-1	CASPGRGGNTEAFF	TGTGCCAGCCCAGGGAGGGGAGGGAACACTGAAGCTTTCTTT
-	TRBV5-6	once	TRBJ1-5	CASSLRYSNQPQHF	TGTGCCAGCAGCTTACGGTATAGCAATCAGCCCCAGCATTTT